These 16 T cell receptor beta chains originate from one sample sequenced in a study of cytomegalovirus exposure and HLA in healthy donors. Primers included in the PCR were 60 Vbeta and 13 Jbeta primers. Profiling relied on immunoSEQ multiplex PCR, and the TCRdb table lists in-frame clones only, not all of them. The profile shows 150,000 or so clones, just under 75% of them singletons. What was sequenced was PBMCs. These receptors all stem from a woman between 18 and 29 years old in good health and CMV-seronegative.

The chain joins TRBV2 to TRBJ2-5, with 9 bases matching TRBD1. The DNA end lines up better with TRBJ2-7; the J call may be wrong. The CDR3 covers 15 residues. Looked up from germline, CDR1 is SNHLY and CDR2 is FYNNEI. The CDR3, as DNA: TGTGCCAGCAGTGAAGCGGGACAGGGCATCTACGAGCAGTACTTC. Its protein product is CASSEAGQGIYEQYF.

The chain recombines TRBV28 with TRBJ1-6, with D unresolved. The ends were cut back, 5 bases at V and 0 bases at J, with 8 bases in the middle. The germline gives CDR1 MDHEN, CDR2 SYDVKM. The CDR3 loop spans 15 amino acids. CDR3 nucleotide sequence: TGTGCCAGCAGTGCCTTGCGCTCCTATAATTCACCCCTCCACTTT. Translating gives CASSALRSYNSPLHF.

The chain carries TRBV11-3 and TRBJ1-1; perhaps TRBD1 as D (5 bases). The germline V gene encodes CDR1 SGHNT and CDR2 YENEEA. The CDR3 extends over 14 amino acids. Trimming shortened V by 3 bases and J by 2 bases, and 10 bases separated the two germline ends. The CDR3 nucleotides are TGTGCCAGCAGCTTTGAAAGGGGAAACACTGAAGCTTTCTTT. This gives the protein CASSFERGNTEAFF.

This clone turned up a few times. This chain connects TRBV5-4 to TRBJ1-2; possible D gene TRBD1, 5 bases. The length of the CDR3 is 13 residues. The germline CDR1 and CDR2 sequences are SGHNT and YYREEE (reference sequence). Trimming stripped 3 bases from V and 5 bases from J, with 11 bases between. The CDR3 DNA follows: TGTGCCAGCAGCTATGACAGAGGTTATGGCTACACCTTC. Protein sequence: CASSYDRGYGYTF. The whole variable domain, remainder taken from reference TRBV5-4 and TRBJ1-2, is ETGVTQSPTHLIKTRGQQVTLRCSSQSGHNTVSWYQQALGQGPQFIFQYYREEENGRGNFPPRFSGLQFPNYSSELNVNALELDDSALYLCASSYDRGYGYTFGSGTRLTVV.

This chain connects TRBV6-1 to TRBJ1-3; a possible D gene is TRBD1 (5 bases). CDR3 length: 15 amino acids. Trimming took 6 bases from V and 4 from J, leaving 16 bases between them. Germline V CDR1 and CDR2: MNHNS, SASEGT. The CDR3 bases are TGTGCCAGCAGATCCGGGACGGCGGGAGGAAACACCATATATTTT. Translation: CASRSGTAGGNTIYF.

The table lists this clone with a few counts. Mismatch with germline at one junction end may stem from a read error. Here the CDR3 reads CASSLWIGQISYNSPLHF. CDR3 sequence (DNA): TGTGCCAGCAGTCTATGGATCGGACAGATCTCCTATAATTCACCCCTCCACTTT. The chain has TRBV28 and TRBJ1-6; the D gene is possibly TRBD1 (6 bases). Germline assignment: CDR1 MDHEN and CDR2 SYDVKM. There are 18 residues in the CDR3.

The CDR3 DNA reads as TGTGCCACAGGGAGGGGGAGGGAGACCCAGTACTTC. Its translation: CATGRGRETQYF. The V and J genes are TRBV2 and TRBJ2-5, with D perhaps TRBD2 (7 bases). Trimming stripped 10 bases from V and 5 bases from J, with 14 bases between. Germline-derived CDR1 and CDR2 are SNHLY and FYNNEI. This CDR3 has 12 amino acids. The entire variable domain, with the rest obtained from reference TRBV2 and TRBJ2-5, is as follows: EPEVTQTPSHQVTQMGQEVILRCVPISNHLYFYWYRQILGQKVEFLVSFYNNEISEKSEIFDDQFSVERPDGSNFTLKIRSTKLEDSAMYFCATGRGRETQYFGPGTRLLVL.

Only one count was recorded for this clone. The chain is built from TRBV27 and TRBJ2-1; tentatively, D is TRBD2 (6 bases). The CDR3 runs 13 residues. The V gene lost 1 base and the J gene lost 6 bases, with 7 bases spanning the gap. Germline V lookup: CDR1 MNHEY, CDR2 SMNVEV (reference sequence). The CDR3: CASSLYGSNEQFF. The CDR3 coding sequence is TGTGCCAGCAGTTTATACGGGAGCAATGAGCAGTTCTTC.

CDR3 coding DNA: TGTGCCAGCAGTAGCAGGGGAAGCTCCTACGAGCAGTACTTC. This sequence encodes CASSSRGSSYEQYF. The chain combines TRBV6-1 with TRBJ2-7, with D maybe TRBD1 (6 bases). The CDR3 is made up of 14 amino acids. The germline V gene encodes CDR1 MNHNS and CDR2 SASEGT. V gave up 5 bases and J gave up 0 bases, with 11 bases separating them.

The V and J genes are TRBV11-2 and TRBJ2-5, with 15 bases identical to TRBD2. The CDR3 is 16 residues long. Germline CDR1 is SGHAT and CDR2 is FQNNGV. J lost 5 bases, V lost 1 base, and 2 bases had no gene match. CDR3 loop: CASSLVGLAGGETQYF. For the CDR3, the DNA is TGTGCCAGCAGCTTAGTAGGACTAGCGGGAGGGGAGACCCAGTACTTC.

The chain employs TRBV19 and TRBJ2-3; tentatively, D is TRBD2 (7 bases). CDR3 length equals 15 residues. Trimming pared 7 bases from V and 4 bases from J, leaving 18 bases between. The V gene's germline CDR1 is LNHDA and CDR2 SQIVND (reference sequence). The DNA of the CDR3 is TGTGCCAGTACCGATGGGGGGGGGCCACCAGATACGCAGTATTTT. This encodes CASTDGGGPPDTQYF.

This chain connects TRBV6-1 to TRBJ1-2; 7 bases agree with TRBD1. The CDR3 is 15 amino acids. The V and J ends lost 6 bases and 6 bases, in that order; junction bases with no gene match: 13. The germline gives CDR1 MNHNS, CDR2 SASEGT. The CDR3 is CASSPGQSGPNGYTF. CDR3 in DNA: TGTGCCAGCAGCCCGGGACAGAGCGGGCCTAATGGCTACACCTTC.

This clone appeared once. The V call is TRBV28, the J call TRBJ2-3, with 13 nucleotides matching TRBD2. The length of the CDR3 is 16 residues. The J segment lost 2 bases and the V segment lost 4 bases, leaving 3 bases of the junction unmatched. Looked up from germline, CDR1 is MDHEN and CDR2 is SYDVKM. CDR3 coding DNA: TGTGCCAGCAGTTCTGGGACTAGCGGGGACACAGATACGCAGTATTTT. As protein: CASSSGTSGDTDTQYF. The full variable domain, rest sourced from reference TRBV28 and TRBJ2-3, is DVKVTQSSRYLVKRTGEKVFLECVQDMDHENMFWYRQDPGLGLRLIYFSYDVKMKEKGDIPEGYSVSREKKERFSLILESASTNQTSMYLCASSSGTSGDTDTQYFGPGTRLTVL.

This clone was seen only a few times. The rearrangement links TRBV7-8 to TRBJ1-4; 8 bases are shared with TRBD1. V gave up 2 bases and J gave up 8 bases; unmatched junction bases: 7. This CDR3 spans 15 amino acids. CDR1 and CDR2 (germline): SGHVS, FQNEAQ. The CDR3 DNA reads TGTGCCAGCAGCTTACGCCAGGGGGCTGTAGAAAAACTGTTTTTT. Its protein product is CASSLRQGAVEKLFF.

The genes are TRBV11-3 and TRBJ2-3; 10 bases line up with TRBD2. The CDR3 has 18 amino acids. Germline V gives CDR1 SGHNT, CDR2 YENEEA. V lost 1 base and J lost 2; bases outside the gene matches: 9. CDR3 protein: CASSLVMASGGSTDTQYF. DNA for the CDR3: TGTGCCAGCAGCTTAGTAATGGCTAGCGGGGGATCCACAGATACGCAGTATTTT.

This sequence joins TRBV2 and TRBJ1-2, with a weak D call TRBD1 (5 bases). Germline lookup yields CDR1 SNHLY and CDR2 FYNNEI. This CDR3 is 14 amino acids long. Trimming removed 7 bases at V and 4 bases at J, with 16 bases between. The CDR3: CASKFATDFYGYTF. The CDR3 nucleotides are TGTGCCAGCAAGTTCGCGACAGATTTCTATGGCTACACCTTC.